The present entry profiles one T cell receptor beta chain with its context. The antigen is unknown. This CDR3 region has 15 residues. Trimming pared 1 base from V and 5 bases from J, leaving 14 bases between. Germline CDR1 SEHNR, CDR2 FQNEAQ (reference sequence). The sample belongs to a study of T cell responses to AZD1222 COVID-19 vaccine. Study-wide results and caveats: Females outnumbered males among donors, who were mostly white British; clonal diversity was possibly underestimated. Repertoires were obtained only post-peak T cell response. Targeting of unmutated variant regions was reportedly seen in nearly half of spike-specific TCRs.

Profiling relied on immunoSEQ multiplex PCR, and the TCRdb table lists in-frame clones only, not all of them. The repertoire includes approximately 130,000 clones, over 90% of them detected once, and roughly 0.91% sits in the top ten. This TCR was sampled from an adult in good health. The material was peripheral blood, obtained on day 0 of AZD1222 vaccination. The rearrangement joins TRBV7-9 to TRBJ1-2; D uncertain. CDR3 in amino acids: CASSLGNPGWYGYTF. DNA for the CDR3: TGTGCCAGCAGCTTAGGCAATCCGGGCTGGTATGGCTACACCTTC.